Sequencing of this TCR beta chain was carried out in a study of blood T cell repertoires in COVID-19. Study as a whole: The United States, Italy and Spain were the sources of the acute and convalescent COVID-19 samples. T cells, B-cell-depleted T cells, or PBMCs supplied cDNA or gDNA.

In the original processing: Estimates of nucleated cell counts were drawn from the amplification of reference gene primers. Generated by immunoSEQ multiplex PCR, the TCRdb table keeps only in-frame clones and is missing some. V, J and clone size reflect that table, while D and trimming were determined from the DNA. This table holds tens of thousands of clones, roughly 82% found once. Germline V gene data show CDR1 as SGHTS and CDR2 as YDEGEE. CDR3 length equals 12 residues. V was trimmed by 4 bases and J by 6 bases, leaving 11 bases between them. The J gene is TRBJ2-7, the V gene TRBV5-8, with D perhaps matching TRBD1 (5 bases). The source is a human donor in a cohort sampled during active COVID-19. Sequencing used peripheral blood. CDR3 region: CASSKTVGEQYF. The CDR3 bases are TGTGCCAGCAGCAAGACAGTTGGCGAGCAGTACTTC.